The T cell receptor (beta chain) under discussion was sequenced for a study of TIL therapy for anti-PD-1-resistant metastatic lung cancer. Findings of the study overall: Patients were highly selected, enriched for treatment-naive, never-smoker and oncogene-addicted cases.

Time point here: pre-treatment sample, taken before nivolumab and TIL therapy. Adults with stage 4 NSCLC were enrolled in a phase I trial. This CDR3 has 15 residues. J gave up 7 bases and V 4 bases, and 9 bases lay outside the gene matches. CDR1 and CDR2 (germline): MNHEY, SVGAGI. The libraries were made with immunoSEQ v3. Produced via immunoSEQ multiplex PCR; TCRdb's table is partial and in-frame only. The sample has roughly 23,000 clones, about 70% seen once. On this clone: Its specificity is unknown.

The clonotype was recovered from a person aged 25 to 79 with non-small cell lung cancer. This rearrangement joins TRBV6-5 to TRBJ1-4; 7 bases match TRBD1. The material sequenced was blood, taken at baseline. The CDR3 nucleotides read TGTGCCAGCAGTTCGACACAGGGGAGCGTTGAAAAACTGTTTTTT. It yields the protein CASSSTQGSVEKLFF.